Listed below are T cell receptor beta chains from one sample, sequenced in a study of neoadjuvant anti-PD-1 for oral cavity cancer. Data came from immunoSEQ multiplex PCR; TCRdb stores just in-frame clones and leaves some out. This sample has tens of thousands of clones; around 80% occur once, and the top ten carry around 3.7%. The starting material was PBMCs, obtained before nivolumab (anti-PD-1) treatment. These receptors all come from a person aged 35-80 years with oral cavity squamous cell carcinoma. Each CDR3 is given with its conserved first and last residue. Each record gives: clone size, V gene, J gene, D gene, CDR3 DNA, CDR3 protein. A D gene is named only where the DNA matches it firmly. The size of a clone is reported for some rows only, either as once, few or many, or as a class for expanded clones.

>NA|TRBV5-6|TRBJ1-3|NA
TGTGCCAGCAGCTCTGCGGGGGCGTACACCATATATTTT
CASSSAGAYTIYF
>NA|TRBV10-3|TRBJ2-2|TRBD2
TGTGCCATCAGTGAGGAGCTAGCGGGGGGGCCTAACGGGGAGCTGTTTTTT
CAISEELAGGPNGELFF
>NA|TRBV9|TRBJ1-1|TRBD1
TGTGCCAGCAGCGAACACCCAGGGGGCTGGACTGAAGCTTTCTTT
CASSEHPGGWTEAFF
>NA|TRBV19|TRBJ2-2|NA
TGTGCCAGCCGTACATCCCCAACGGACACCGGGGAGCTGTTTTTT
CASRTSPTDTGELFF
>few|TRBV14|TRBJ1-2|NA
TGTGCCAGCAGCCCAAGTGGGGGTTCGAACTATGGCTACACCTTC
CASSPSGGSNYGYTF
>NA|TRBV4-2|TRBJ2-5|TRBD2
TGTGCCAGCAGCCAGGAGCGGGGGGGCCAAGAGACCCAGTACTTC
CASSQERGGQETQYF
>NA|TRBV6-1|TRBJ2-3|TRBD1
TGTGCCAGCAGCCGGGACAGACTTTTAGATACGCAGTATTTT
CASSRDRLLDTQYF
>once|TRBV7-9|TRBJ1-2|TRBD1
TGTGCCAGCAGCTATCCCGGGACAGGGATCGGCGGCTACACCTTC
CASSYPGTGIGGYTF
>NA|TRBV10-2|TRBJ1-4|TRBD1
TGCGCCAGCCGGCGCGGGACAGGGGTCGAAAAACTGTTTTTT
CASRRGTGVEKLFF
>few|TRBV4-1|TRBJ1-2|NA
TGCGCCAGCAGCCAAGGGGCTCTTTCCTATGGCTACACCTTC
CASSQGALSYGYTF
>NA|TRBV29-1|TRBJ1-1|NA
TGCAGCGGAACGGGGGCGGGAACTGAAGCTTTCTTT
CSGTGAGTEAFF
>few|TRBV2|TRBJ1-2|NA
TGTGCCAGCATCCTTGCCAGTGGGGACTATGGCTACACCTTC
CASILASGDYGYTF
>NA|TRBV7-9|TRBJ1-3|NA
TGTGCCAGCAGCTCAAGGACACTCTCTGGAAACACCATATATTTT
CASSSRTLSGNTIYF
>NA|TRBV10-3|TRBJ1-2|NA
TGTGCCACCGCCCGGGAAGGTGGGATAAACTATGGCTACACCTTC
CATAREGGINYGYTF